The clone carrying this T cell receptor (beta chain) was detected a few times. Its antigen is currently unknown. The sample originates from a study of radiation and T cells in renal cell carcinoma. Overall study results and limits: Top tumor clonotypes rose in blood 2 weeks post-radiation, then contracted.

The table came from immunoSEQ multiplex PCR; TCRdb's copy has only in-frame clones and leaves some out. Among some 100,000 clones listed, 70% to 85% were seen once. Time point in this sample: baseline pretreatment blood. Described treatment: 15 Gy SBRT to primary tumor, nephrectomy 4 weeks later. After SBRT, blood was collected at 2 and 4 weeks, plus baseline. The J segment lost 0 bases and the V segment lost 5 bases, leaving 6 bases of the junction unmatched. Germline assignment: CDR1 SGHRS and CDR2 YFSETQ. The CDR3 loop spans 15 amino acids. V usage is TRBV5-1 and J usage is TRBJ2-3; 7 nucleotides align to TRBD2. The origin of this receptor is a man in his 60s with renal cell carcinoma. The sequencing used blood, collected from a patient whose treatment included radiotherapy and nephrectomy. CDR3 sequence: CASSRGESSTDTQYF. The CDR3 DNA follows: TGCGCCAGCAGTCGGGGGGAGTCTAGCACAGATACGCAGTATTTT.